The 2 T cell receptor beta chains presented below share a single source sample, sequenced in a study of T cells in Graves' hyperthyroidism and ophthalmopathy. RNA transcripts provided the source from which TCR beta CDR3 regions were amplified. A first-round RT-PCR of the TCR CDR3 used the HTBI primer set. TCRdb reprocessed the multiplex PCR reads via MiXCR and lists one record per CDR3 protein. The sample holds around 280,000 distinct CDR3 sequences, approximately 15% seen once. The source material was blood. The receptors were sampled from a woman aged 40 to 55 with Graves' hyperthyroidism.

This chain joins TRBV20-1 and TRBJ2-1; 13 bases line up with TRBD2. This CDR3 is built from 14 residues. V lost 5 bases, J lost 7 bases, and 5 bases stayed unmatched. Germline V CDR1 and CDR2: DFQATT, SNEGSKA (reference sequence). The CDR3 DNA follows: TGCAGTGCTCTAGGGACTAGCGGGAAGAATGAGCAGTTCTTC. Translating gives CSALGTSGKNEQFF.

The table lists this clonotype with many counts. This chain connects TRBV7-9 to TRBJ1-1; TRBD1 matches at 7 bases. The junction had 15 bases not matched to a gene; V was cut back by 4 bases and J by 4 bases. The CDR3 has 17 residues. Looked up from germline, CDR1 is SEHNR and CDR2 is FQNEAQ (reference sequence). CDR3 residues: CASSSKPVTGDGTEAFF. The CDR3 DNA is TGTGCCAGCAGCTCGAAACCCGTAACAGGGGATGGCACTGAAGCTTTCTTT.